This T cell receptor (beta chain) appears in the sequencing data of a study of blood T cell repertoires in COVID-19. Study background: In each case, the material was cDNA or gDNA derived from T cells, B-cell-depleted T cells, or PBMCs.

Generated by immunoSEQ multiplex PCR, the TCRdb table keeps only in-frame clones and is missing some. The data contain about 400,000 clones, more than 80% of them singletons. The CDR3 loop spans 13 amino acids. The V gene lost 0 bases and the J gene lost 6 bases, with 9 bases spanning the gap. CDR1 and CDR2 from the germline V gene are SGHDT and YYEEEE. Material: peripheral blood. This TCR came from a man aged 35-49 years with acute or convalescent COVID-19. The rearrangement links TRBV5-6 to TRBJ1-1, with TRBD1 as a possible D gene (6 bases). The CDR3 sequence: CASSLDRVPEAFF. DNA for the CDR3: TGTGCCAGCAGCTTGGACAGGGTCCCTGAAGCTTTCTTT.